This T cell receptor (beta chain) was identified in a study of Ad26.COV2.S vaccination and SARS-CoV-2 variants. Study-wide findings and caveats: Total T cell responses may have been underestimated by the TCR breadth and depth analyses. Breadth, reportedly substantial, characterized the spike-specific CD8+ and CD4+ T cell responses after vaccination.

TCRdb's table, derived via immunoSEQ multiplex PCR, lists solely in-frame clones and lacks some. This table has roughly 380,000 clones, roughly 90% appearing once. Treatment denoted: roughly 19 received Ad26.COV2.S at low or high dose, single or two shots; 5 received placebo; per-sample allocation not given. The samples were gathered on day 63 after the first injection of vaccine or placebo. The sample came from a Boston adult aged 18-55 years. Vaccination used an Ad26 vector expressing Wuhan-strain SARS-CoV-2 spike. Turning to this clone: Its antigen is still unknown.

Germline V gene data show CDR1 as GTSNPN and CDR2 as SVGIG (reference sequence). V lost 2 bases and J lost 6; bases outside the gene matches: 5. The CDR3 runs to 14 residues. This sequence was found in a person aged 18-60 years who received the Ad26.COV2.S COVID-19 vaccine or a placebo. The sample consisted of peripheral blood, taken in a trial of Ad26.COV2.S vaccine versus placebo. The chain uses TRBV30 and TRBJ2-7; TRBD1 matches 12 bases. The CDR3 sequence: CAWSPGQGAFEQYF. Written as DNA, the CDR3 is TGTGCCTGGAGTCCGGGACAGGGGGCATTCGAGCAGTACTTC.